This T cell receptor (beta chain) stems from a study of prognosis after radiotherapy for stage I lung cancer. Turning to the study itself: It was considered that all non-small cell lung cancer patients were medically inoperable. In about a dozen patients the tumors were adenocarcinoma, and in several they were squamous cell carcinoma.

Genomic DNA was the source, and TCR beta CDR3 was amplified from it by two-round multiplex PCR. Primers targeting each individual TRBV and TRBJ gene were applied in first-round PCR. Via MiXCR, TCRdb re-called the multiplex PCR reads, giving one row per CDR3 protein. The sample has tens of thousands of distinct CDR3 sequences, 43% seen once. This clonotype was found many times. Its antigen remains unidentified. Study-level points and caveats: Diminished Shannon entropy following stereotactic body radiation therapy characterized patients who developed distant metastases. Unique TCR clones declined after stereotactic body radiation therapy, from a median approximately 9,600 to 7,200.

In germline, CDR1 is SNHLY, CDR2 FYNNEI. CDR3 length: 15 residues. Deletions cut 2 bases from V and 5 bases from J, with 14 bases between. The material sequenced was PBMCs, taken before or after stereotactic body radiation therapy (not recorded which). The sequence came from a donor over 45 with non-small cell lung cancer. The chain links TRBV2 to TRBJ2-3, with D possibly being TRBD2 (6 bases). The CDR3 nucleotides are TGTGCCAGCAGTGAAAGTAGCTGGCGGGGAGATACGCAGTATTTT. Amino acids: CASSESSWRGDTQYF. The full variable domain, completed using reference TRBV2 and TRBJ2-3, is EPEVTQTPSHQVTQMGQEVILRCVPISNHLYFYWYRQILGQKVEFLVSFYNNEISEKSEIFDDQFSVERPDGSNFTLKIRSTKLEDSAMYFCASSESSWRGDTQYFGPGTRLTVL.